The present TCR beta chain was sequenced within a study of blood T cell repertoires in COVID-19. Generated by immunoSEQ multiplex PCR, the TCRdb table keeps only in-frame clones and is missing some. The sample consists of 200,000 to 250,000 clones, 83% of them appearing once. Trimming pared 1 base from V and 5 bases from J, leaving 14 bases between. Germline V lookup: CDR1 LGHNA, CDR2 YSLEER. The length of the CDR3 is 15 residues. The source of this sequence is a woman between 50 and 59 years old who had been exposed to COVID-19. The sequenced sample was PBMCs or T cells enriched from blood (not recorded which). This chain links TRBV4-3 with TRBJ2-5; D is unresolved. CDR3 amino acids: CASSQGARNLETQYF. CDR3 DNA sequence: TGCGCCAGCAGCCAAGGGGCCAGGAATCTTGAGACCCAGTACTTC.